Listed here is a single T cell receptor (beta chain). Its antigen remains unknown. The sample belongs to a study of graft-versus-host responses after intestinal transplantation. Study-level background: Multivisceral, liver-intestinal, or isolated intestinal grafts were transplanted into recipients. Broader study findings: Allograft clonal ratios (graft-versus-host to host-versus-graft) were high in patients who had graft-donor T cell macrochimerism. GvH clones turned up in recipient marrow; some had shown up first in ileum or blood.

The assay was immunoSEQ multiplex PCR, and TCRdb's table has in-frame clones only and misses some. The sample has over 65,000 clones, under 95% seen once. This CDR3 region has 14 residues. Per the germline V gene, CDR1 is SGHAT and CDR2 is FQNNGV. The germline V and J ends were trimmed by 0 bases and 1 base, with 6 bases remaining between them. Sequencing was performed on unstimulated CD8+ T cells sorted from spleen or lymph node cells, taken before transplant. This sequence joins TRBV11-2 and TRBJ1-1; weak D call: TRBD1 (5 bases). The clonotype comes from a human donor who was the organ donor for an intestinal transplant. This chain's CDR3 is CASSLEGANTEAFF. CDR3 DNA sequence: TGTGCCAGCAGCTTAGAAGGGGCGAACACTGAAGCTTTCTTT.